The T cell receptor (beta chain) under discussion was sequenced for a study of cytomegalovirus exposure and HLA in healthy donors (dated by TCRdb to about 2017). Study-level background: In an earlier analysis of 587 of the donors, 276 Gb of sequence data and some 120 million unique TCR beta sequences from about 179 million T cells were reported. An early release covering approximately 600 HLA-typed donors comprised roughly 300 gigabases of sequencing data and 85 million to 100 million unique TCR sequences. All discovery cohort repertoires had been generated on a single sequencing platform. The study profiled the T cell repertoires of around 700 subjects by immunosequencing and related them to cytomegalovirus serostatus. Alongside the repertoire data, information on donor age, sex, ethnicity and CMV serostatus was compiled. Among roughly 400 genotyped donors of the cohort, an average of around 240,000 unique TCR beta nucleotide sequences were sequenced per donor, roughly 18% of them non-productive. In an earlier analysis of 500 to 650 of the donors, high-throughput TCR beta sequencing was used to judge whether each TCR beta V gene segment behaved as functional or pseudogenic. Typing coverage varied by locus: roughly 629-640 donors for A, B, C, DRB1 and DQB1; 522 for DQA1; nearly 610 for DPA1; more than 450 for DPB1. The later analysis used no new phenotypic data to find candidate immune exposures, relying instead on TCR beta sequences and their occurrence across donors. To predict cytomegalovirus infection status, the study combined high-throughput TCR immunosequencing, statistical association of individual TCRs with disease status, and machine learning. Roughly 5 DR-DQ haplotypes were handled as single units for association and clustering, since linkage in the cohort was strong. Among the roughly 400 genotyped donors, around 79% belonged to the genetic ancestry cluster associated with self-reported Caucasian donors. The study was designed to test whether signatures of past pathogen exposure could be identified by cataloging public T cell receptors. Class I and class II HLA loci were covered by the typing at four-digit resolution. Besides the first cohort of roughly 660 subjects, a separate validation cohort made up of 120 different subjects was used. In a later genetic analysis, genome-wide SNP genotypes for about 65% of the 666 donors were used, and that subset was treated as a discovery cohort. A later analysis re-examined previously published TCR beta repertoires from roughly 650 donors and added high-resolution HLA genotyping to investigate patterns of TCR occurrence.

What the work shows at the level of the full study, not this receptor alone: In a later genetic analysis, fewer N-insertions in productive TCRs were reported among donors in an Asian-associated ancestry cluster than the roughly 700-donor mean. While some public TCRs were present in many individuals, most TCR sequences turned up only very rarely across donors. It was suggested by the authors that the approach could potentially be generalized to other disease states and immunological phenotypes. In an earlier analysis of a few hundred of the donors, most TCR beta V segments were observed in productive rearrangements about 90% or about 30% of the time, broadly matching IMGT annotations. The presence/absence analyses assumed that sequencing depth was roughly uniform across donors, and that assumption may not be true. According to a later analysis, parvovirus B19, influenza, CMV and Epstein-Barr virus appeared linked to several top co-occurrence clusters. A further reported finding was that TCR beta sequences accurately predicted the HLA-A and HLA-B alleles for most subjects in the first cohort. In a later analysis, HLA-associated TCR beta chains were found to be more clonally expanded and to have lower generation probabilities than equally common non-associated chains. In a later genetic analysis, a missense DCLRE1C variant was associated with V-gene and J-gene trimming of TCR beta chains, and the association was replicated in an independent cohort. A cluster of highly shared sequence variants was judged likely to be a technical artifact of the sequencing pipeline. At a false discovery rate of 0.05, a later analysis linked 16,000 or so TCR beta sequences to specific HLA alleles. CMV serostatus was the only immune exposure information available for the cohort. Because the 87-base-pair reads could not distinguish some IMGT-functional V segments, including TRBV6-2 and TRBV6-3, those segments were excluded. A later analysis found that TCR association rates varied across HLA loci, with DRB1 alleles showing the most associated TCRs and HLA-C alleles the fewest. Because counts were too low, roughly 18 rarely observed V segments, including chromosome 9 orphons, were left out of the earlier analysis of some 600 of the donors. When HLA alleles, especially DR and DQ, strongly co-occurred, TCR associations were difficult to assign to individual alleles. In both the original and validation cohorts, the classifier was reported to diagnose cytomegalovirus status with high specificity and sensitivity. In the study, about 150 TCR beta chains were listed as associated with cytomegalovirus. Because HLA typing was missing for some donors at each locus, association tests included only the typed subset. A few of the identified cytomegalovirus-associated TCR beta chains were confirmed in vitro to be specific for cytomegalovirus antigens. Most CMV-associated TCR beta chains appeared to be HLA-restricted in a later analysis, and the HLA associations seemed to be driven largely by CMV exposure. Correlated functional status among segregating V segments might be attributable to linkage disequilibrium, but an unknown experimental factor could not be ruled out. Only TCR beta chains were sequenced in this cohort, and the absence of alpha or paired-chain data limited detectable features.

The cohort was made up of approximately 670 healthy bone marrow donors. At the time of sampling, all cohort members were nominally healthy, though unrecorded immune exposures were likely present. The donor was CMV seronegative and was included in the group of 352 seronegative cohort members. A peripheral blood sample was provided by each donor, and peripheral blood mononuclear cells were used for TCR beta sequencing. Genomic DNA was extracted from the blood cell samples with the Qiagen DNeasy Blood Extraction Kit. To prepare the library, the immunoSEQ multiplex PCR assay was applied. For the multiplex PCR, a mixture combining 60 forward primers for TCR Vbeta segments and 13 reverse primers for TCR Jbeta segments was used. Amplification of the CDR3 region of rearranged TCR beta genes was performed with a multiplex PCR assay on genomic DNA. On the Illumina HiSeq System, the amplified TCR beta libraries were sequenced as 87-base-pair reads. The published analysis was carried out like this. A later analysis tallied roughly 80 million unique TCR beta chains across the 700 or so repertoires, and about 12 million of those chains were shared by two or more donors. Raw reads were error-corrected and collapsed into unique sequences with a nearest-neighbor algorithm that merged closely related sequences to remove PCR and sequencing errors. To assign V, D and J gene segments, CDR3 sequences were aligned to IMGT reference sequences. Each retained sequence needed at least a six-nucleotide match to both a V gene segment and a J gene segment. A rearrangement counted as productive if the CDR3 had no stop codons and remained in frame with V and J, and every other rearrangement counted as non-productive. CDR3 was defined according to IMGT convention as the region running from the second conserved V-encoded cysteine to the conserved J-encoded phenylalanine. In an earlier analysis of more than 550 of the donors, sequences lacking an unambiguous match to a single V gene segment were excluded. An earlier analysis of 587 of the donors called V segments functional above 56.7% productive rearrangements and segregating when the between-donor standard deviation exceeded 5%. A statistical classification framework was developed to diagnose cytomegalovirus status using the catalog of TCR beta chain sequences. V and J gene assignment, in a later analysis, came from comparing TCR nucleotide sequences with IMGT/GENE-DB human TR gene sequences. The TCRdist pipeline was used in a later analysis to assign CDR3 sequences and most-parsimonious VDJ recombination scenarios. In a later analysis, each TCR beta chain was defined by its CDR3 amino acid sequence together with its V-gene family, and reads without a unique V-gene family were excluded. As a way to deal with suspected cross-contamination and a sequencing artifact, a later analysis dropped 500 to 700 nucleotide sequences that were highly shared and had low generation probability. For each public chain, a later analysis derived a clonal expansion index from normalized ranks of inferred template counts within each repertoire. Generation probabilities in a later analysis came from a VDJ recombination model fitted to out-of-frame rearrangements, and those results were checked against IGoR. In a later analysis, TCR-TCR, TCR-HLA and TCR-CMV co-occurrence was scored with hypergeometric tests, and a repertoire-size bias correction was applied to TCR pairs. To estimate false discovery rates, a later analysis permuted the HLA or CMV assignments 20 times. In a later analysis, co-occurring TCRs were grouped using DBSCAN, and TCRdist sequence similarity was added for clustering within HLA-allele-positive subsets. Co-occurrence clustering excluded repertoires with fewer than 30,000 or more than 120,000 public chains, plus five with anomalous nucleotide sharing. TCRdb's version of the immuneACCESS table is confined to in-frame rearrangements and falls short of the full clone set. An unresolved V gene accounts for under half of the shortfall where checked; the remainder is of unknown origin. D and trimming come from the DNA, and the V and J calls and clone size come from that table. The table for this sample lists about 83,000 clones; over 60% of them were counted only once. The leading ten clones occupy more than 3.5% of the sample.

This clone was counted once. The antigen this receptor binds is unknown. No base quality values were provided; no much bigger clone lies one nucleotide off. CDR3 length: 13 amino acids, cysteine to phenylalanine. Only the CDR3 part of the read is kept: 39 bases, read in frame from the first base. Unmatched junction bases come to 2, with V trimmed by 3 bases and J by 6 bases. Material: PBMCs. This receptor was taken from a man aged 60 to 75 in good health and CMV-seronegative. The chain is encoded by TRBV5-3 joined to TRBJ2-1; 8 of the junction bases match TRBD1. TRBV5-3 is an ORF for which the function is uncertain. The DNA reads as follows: TGTGCCAGAAGCTGGGGACAGGTCAATGAGCAGTTCTTC. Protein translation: CARSWGQVNEQFF.